These 17 T cell receptor beta chains originate from one sample sequenced in a study of T cell changes during pregnancy in multiple sclerosis. Assay used: immunoSEQ multiplex PCR; TCRdb lists only in-frame clones, some missing. The sample holds about 36,000 clones; about nine tenths are singletons and the top ten take approximately 0.44%. Specimen: CD4+ T cells from peripheral blood mononuclear cells, collected in the second trimester of pregnancy. These TCRs come from a female donor in good health, enrolled as a control in a pregnancy study.

The chain has TRBV14 and TRBJ1-1, with D hard to call. Germline V gene sequence: CDR1 SGHDN, CDR2 FVKESK. The CDR3 spans 14 residues. Trimming removed 6 bases from V and 6 bases from J, with 17 bases in between. CDR3 sequence reads: CASRDLGMRAEAFF. The CDR3 DNA follows: TGTGCCAGCAGGGATTTGGGGATGAGGGCTGAAGCTTTCTTT.

The chain combines TRBV2 with TRBJ2-3; 9 nucleotides line up with TRBD2. There are 16 residues in the CDR3. V dropped 4 bases and J dropped 2; count of bases not matched to a gene: 7. The germline CDR1 and CDR2 sequences are SNHLY and FYNNEI. Written as DNA, the CDR3 is TGTGCCAGCAGTGGATGGCTAGCGGGAATCACAGATACGCAGTATTTT. This translates into CASSGWLAGITDTQYF.

This chain links TRBV4-1 with TRBJ1-4; tentative D call: TRBD1 (5 bases). Trimming cost V 3 bases and J 8 bases, with 13 bases left between them. The CDR3 covers 14 residues. The germline V gene has CDR1 MGHRA and CDR2 YSYEKL. CDR3 DNA sequence: TGCGCCAGCAGCCACCCTCCCAAGGGGGAAAAACTGTTTTTT. It is translated as CASSHPPKGEKLFF.

The V call is TRBV7-2, the J call TRBJ2-1; 9 bases map to TRBD2. The CDR3 has 16 amino acids. Germline trimming cut 7 bases from V and 1 base from J; bases unmatched to any gene: 8. Per germline, CDR1 SGHTA and CDR2 FQGNSA. The CDR3 loop reads CASTRGGVQSYNEQFF. The CDR3 DNA sequence: TGTGCCAGCACCCGCGGGGGGGTACAGTCCTACAATGAGCAGTTCTTC. The whole variable domain, remainder taken from reference TRBV7-2 and TRBJ2-1, is GAGVSQSPSNKVTEKGKDVELRCDPISGHTALYWYRQSLGQGLEFLIYFQGNSAPDKSGLPSDRFSAERTGGSVSTLTIQRTQQEDSAVYLCASTRGGVQSYNEQFFGPGTRLTVL.

The CDR3: CASSLQADYGYTF. CDR3 in DNA: TGTGCCAGCAGCTTACAGGCCGACTATGGCTACACCTTC. This chain joins TRBV5-4 and TRBJ1-2; D may be TRBD1 (5 bases). CDR3 length: 13 amino acids. V lost 2 bases, J lost 3 bases, and 8 bases lay in between. Germline CDR1 reads SGHNT; CDR2 reads YYREEE (reference sequence).

V and J are TRBV28 and TRBJ2-1; 8 bases match TRBD2. V was clipped by 5 bases and J by 7 bases; unmatched bases: 10. Germline V gene sequence: CDR1 MDHEN, CDR2 SYDVKM. The CDR3 covers 15 residues. This chain's CDR3 is CASSLDTGGVNEQFF. The CDR3 DNA sequence: TGTGCCAGCAGTCTAGACACCGGGGGGGTAAATGAGCAGTTCTTC. The variable domain in full, completed from reference TRBV28 and TRBJ2-1, reads DVKVTQSSRYLVKRTGEKVFLECVQDMDHENMFWYRQDPGLGLRLIYFSYDVKMKEKGDIPEGYSVSREKKERFSLILESASTNQTSMYLCASSLDTGGVNEQFFGPGTRLTVL.

The chain carries TRBV19 and TRBJ2-3; 8 bases align to TRBD2. This CDR3 has 15 amino acids. Germline values: CDR1 LNHDA, CDR2 SQIVND (reference sequence). J was trimmed by 6 bases and V by 4 bases; bases with no gene match: 9. The chain's CDR3 is CASSTPTGGADTQYF. As DNA, the CDR3 is TGTGCCAGTAGTACCCCAACGGGGGGGGCTGATACGCAGTATTTT.

The chain is built from TRBV6-1 and TRBJ1-3; D is uncertain. This CDR3 is 12 amino acids long. Germline V gene data show CDR1 as MNHNS and CDR2 as SASEGT. Trimming removed 5 bases from V and 8 bases from J, with 10 bases in between. The CDR3 region has the DNA TGTGCCAGCAGTCTCTATTTGGACACCATATATTTT. Amino acid sequence: CASSLYLDTIYF.

The V gene is TRBV28, the J gene TRBJ2-7, with D possibly being TRBD1 (5 bases). Trimming pared 5 bases from V and 9 bases from J, leaving 17 bases between. In germline, CDR1 is MDHEN, CDR2 SYDVKM. The CDR3 totals 13 residues. In DNA form, the CDR3 reads TGTGCCAGCAGTCCATCCTCCAGGGATGCGCAGTACTTC. Translated: CASSPSSRDAQYF.

The V call is TRBV19, the J call TRBJ1-1; maybe TRBD1 (5 bases). Trimming took off 3 bases at V and 5 bases at J, with 13 bases between the two ends. Germline CDR1 LNHDA, CDR2 SQIVND (reference sequence). There are 14 residues in the CDR3. The CDR3 DNA follows: TGTGCCAGTAGTATTCAGGGAATCCGGACTGAAGCTTTCTTT. This encodes CASSIQGIRTEAFF.

This clone was detected once. The chain is built from TRBV5-5 and TRBJ2-1, with TRBD1 matching over 7 bases. The CDR3 contains 15 residues. After removal of 4 bases from V and 2 bases from J, the junction contained 6 bases not matched to a gene. Per the germline V gene, CDR1 is SGHKS and CDR2 is YYEKEE (reference sequence). CDR3 protein: CASSGSGTAYNEQFF. For the CDR3, the DNA is TGTGCCAGCAGCGGATCCGGGACAGCCTACAATGAGCAGTTCTTC.

The count of this clone is one. The chain uses TRBV5-4 and TRBJ1-2; the D is unclear. Trimming cost V 0 bases and J 6 bases, with 9 bases left between them. CDR1 and CDR2 from the germline V gene are SGHNT and YYREEE (reference sequence). This CDR3 is built from 13 residues. CDR3 DNA: TGTGCCAGCAGCTTGGGCAACTTAGATGGCTACACCTTC. Protein: CASSLGNLDGYTF.

The chain couples TRBV14 to TRBJ2-1; D may be TRBD1 (5 bases). Germline V gene lookup returns CDR1 SGHDN and CDR2 FVKESK. CDR3 length: 15 residues. Trimming took 0 bases from V and 1 from J, leaving 7 bases between them. The CDR3 protein is CASSQDKGSYNEQFF. CDR3 bases: TGTGCCAGCAGCCAAGATAAGGGGTCCTACAATGAGCAGTTCTTC.

This sequence joins TRBV5-1 and TRBJ2-5; D might be TRBD2 (5 bases). V lost 4 bases to trimming and J lost 5 bases, with 15 bases between them. CDR1 SGHRS and CDR2 YFSETQ come from the germline V gene. The CDR3 runs 14 residues. CDR3 protein: CASSDRLPGETQYF. CDR3 nucleotide sequence: TGCGCCAGCAGCGATAGACTACCGGGGGAGACCCAGTACTTC.

The chain is built from TRBV7-3 and TRBJ2-7; D possibly corresponds to TRBD1 (6 bases). The length of the CDR3 is 13 residues. Trimming shortened V by 5 bases and J by 7 bases, and 15 bases separated the two germline ends. Germline V gives CDR1 SGHTA, CDR2 FQGTGA. This CDR3 is CASSPDRSGEQYF. The CDR3 DNA reads TGTGCCAGCAGCCCGGACAGATCGGGGGAGCAGTACTTC.

V is TRBV5-8 and J is TRBJ1-5; 8 bases line up with TRBD1. The CDR3 length is 16 residues. CDR1 SGHTS and CDR2 YDEGEE come from the germline V gene. V shed 5 bases, J shed 6 bases, and the junction held 13 bases outside the gene matches. CDR3 region: CASRFETGEASQPQHF. In DNA form, the CDR3 reads TGTGCCAGCAGGTTCGAGACAGGGGAAGCGAGTCAGCCCCAGCATTTT.

The genes are TRBV9 and TRBJ1-1; perhaps TRBD1 as D (5 bases). The CDR3 totals 14 residues. Germline CDR1 reads SGDLS; CDR2 reads YYNGEE. V was pared by 0 bases and J by 4 bases, with 10 bases between. The CDR3 region has the DNA TGTGCCAGCAGCGTAGGGGGGGGAAGCACTGAAGCTTTCTTT. Encoded protein: CASSVGGGSTEAFF.